These 7 T cell receptor beta chains originate from one sample sequenced in a study of control samples from healthy donors and cancer patients. Profiling relied on immunoSEQ multiplex PCR, and the TCRdb table lists in-frame clones only, not all of them. The table has tens of thousands of clones, around 89% seen once. Sequencing was done on a sample of blood. The receptors shown here come from a man aged 50 to 59 in good health.

This clone has just one count. V and J are TRBV30 and TRBJ1-1; D gene uncertain. CDR3 size: 11 residues. Per germline, CDR1 GTSNPN and CDR2 SVGIG (reference sequence). CDR3 region: CACNMNTEAFF. The CDR3 nucleotides read TGTGCTTGCAACATGAACACTGAAGCTTTCTTT.

This clone was observed a single time. Its ends do not fully match the called genes, so a read error is possible. The rearrangement links TRBV11-2 to TRBJ2-5; D remains unclear. Germline lookup yields CDR1 SGHAT and CDR2 FQNNGV. The CDR3 consists of 11 residues. The CDR3 here is CASGLGETQYF. The CDR3 DNA reads TGTGCCAGCGGCTTAGGAGAGACCCAGTACTTC.

This clone was seen only once. The DNA for the CDR3 is TGTGCCGCCCGCTCGTGGCGGCAGTACTTC. Translating gives CAARSWRQYF. The chain links TRBV12-5 to TRBJ2-7; the D is unclear. CDR1 is LGHNT and CDR2 is FRNRAP in the germline V gene. The CDR3 consists of 10 residues.

The chain is built from TRBV30 and TRBJ1-2; TRBD1 aligns across 8 bases. This CDR3 is 13 amino acids long. The V gene end was trimmed by 1 base and the J gene end by 7 bases; junction bases not matched to a gene: 5. CDR1 is GTSNPN and CDR2 is SVGIG in the germline V gene (reference sequence). CDR3 sequence: CAWSDGQGPGYTF. The CDR3 nucleotides read TGTGCCTGGAGTGACGGACAGGGTCCTGGCTACACCTTC.

This chain connects TRBV7-8 to TRBJ2-7; either TRBD1 or TRBD2 may fit D (5 bases each). Germline CDR1 and CDR2: SGHVS and FQNEAQ. Trimming took off 4 bases at V and 6 bases at J, with 19 bases between the two ends. This CDR3 contains 15 residues. CDR3 nucleotides: TGTGCCAGCAGCTCGAGGACGGTTCGGGGCCCCGAGCAGTACTTC. Protein: CASSSRTVRGPEQYF.

In this sample, this clone turned up a few times. The chain recombines TRBV9 with TRBJ1-2, with a possible D match to TRBD1 (5 bases). Germline loops: CDR1 SGDLS, CDR2 YYNGEE. V was shortened by 0 bases and J by 0 bases, with 18 bases between the two germline ends. This CDR3 spans 18 amino acids. The CDR3 nucleotides read TGTGCCAGCAGCGTAGGAGGCAGTAAAGGGGCCACTAACTATGGCTACACCTTC. Translation: CASSVGGSKGATNYGYTF.

The rearrangement links TRBV5-1 to TRBJ2-3, with 7 bases matching TRBD2. V lost 0 bases and J lost 1; bases outside the gene matches: 5. Germline-derived CDR1 and CDR2 are SGHRS and YFSETQ. The CDR3 sequence is 16 residues long. In DNA, the CDR3 is TGCGCCAGCAGCTTGGGTTCCCGGGGGGGCACAGATACGCAGTATTTT. Its protein is CASSLGSRGGTDTQYF.